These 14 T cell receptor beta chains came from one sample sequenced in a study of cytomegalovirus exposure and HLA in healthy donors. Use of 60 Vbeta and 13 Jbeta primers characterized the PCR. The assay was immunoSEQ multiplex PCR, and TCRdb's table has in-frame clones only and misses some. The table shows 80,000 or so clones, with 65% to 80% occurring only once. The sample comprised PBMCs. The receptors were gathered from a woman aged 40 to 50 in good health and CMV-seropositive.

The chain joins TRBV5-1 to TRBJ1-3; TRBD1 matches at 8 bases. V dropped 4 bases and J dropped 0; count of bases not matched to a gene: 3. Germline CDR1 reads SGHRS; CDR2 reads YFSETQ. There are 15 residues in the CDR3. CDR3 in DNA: TGCGCCAGCAGCATAGGGACAGGCTCTGGAAACACCATATATTTT. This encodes CASSIGTGSGNTIYF. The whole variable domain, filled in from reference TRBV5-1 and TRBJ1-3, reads KAGVTQTPRYLIKTRGQQVTLSCSPISGHRSVSWYQQTPGQGLQFLFEYFSETQRNKGNFPGRFSGRQFSNSRSEMNVSTLELGDSALYLCASSIGTGSGNTIYFGEGSWLTVV.

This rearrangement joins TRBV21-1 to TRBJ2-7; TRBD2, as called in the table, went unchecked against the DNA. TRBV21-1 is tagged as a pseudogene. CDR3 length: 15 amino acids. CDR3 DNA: TGTGCTGATCCAGAGGGGCGGGAGGGCGCCTACGAGCAGTACTTC. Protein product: CADPEGREGAYEQYF.

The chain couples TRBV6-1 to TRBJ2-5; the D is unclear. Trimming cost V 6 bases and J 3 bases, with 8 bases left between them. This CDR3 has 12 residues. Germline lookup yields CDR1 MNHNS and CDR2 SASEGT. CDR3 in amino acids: CASSRLKETQYF. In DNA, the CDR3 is TGTGCCAGCAGCCGACTGAAAGAGACCCAGTACTTC.

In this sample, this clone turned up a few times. CDR3 region: CASSLGSGQGSYTF. CDR3 DNA sequence: TGTGCCAGCAGCTTAGGTTCGGGACAGGGATCGTACACCTTC. The chain links TRBV7-2 to TRBJ1-2; 9 positions agree with TRBD1. Per germline, CDR1 SGHTA and CDR2 FQGNSA. With 1 base clipped from V and 11 bases from J, the junction kept 8 bases outside the gene matches. The CDR3 runs 14 residues.

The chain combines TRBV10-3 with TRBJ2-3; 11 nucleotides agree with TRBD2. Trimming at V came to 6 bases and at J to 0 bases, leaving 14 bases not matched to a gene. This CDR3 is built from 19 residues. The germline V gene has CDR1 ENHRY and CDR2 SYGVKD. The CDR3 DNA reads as TGTGCCATCAGGGAAGTACGACTAGCGGGGAGATCTAGCACAGATACGCAGTATTTT. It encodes CAIREVRLAGRSSTDTQYF.

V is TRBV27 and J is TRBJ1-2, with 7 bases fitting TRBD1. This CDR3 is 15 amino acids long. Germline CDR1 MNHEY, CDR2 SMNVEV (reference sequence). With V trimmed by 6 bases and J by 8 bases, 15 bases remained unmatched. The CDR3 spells CASSPPGQSNRGYTF. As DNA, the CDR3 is TGTGCCAGCAGCCCCCCGGGACAGAGTAATCGGGGCTACACCTTC.

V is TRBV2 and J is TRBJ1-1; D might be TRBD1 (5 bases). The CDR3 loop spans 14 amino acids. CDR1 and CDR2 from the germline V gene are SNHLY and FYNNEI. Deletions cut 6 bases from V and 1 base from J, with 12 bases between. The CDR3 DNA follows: TGTGCCAGCAGGGGGGGAGGGTGGAACACTGAAGCTTTCTTT. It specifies CASRGGGWNTEAFF.

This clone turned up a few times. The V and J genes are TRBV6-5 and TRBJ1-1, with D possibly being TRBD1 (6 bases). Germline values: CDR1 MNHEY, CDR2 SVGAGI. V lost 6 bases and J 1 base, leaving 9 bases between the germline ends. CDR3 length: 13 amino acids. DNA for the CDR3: TGTGCCAGCAGGCGGACAGAGAACACTGAAGCTTTCTTT. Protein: CASRRTENTEAFF.

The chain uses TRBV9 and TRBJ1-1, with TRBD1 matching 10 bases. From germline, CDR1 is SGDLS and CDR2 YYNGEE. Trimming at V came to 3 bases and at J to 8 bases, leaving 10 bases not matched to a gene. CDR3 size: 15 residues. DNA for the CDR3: TGTGCCAGCAGCGAGGGGACAGGGGAAGGTATGGAAGCTTTCTTT. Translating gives CASSEGTGEGMEAFF.

DNA of the CDR3: TGTGCCAGCAGTTATCTGGGCAGGGGGGAAGAGACCCAGTACTTC. Amino acids: CASSYLGRGEETQYF. The chain employs TRBV6-5 and TRBJ2-5, with D possibly being TRBD1 (7 bases). The germline V and J ends were trimmed by 3 bases and 3 bases, with 14 bases remaining between them. The CDR3 has 15 amino acids. The germline V gene encodes CDR1 MNHEY and CDR2 SVGAGI.

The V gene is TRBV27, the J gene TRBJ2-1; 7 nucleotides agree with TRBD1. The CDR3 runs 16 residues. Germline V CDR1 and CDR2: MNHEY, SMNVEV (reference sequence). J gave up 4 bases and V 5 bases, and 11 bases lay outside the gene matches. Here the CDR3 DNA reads TGTGCCAGCAGTGCCTTCCGGGACAGACTATACAATGAGCAGTTCTTC. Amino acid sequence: CASSAFRDRLYNEQFF.

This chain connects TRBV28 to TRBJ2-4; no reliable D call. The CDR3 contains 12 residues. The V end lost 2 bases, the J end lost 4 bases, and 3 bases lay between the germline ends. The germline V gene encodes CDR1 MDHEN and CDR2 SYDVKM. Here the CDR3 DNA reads TGTGCCAGCAGTTTACAGAAAAACATTCAGTACTTC. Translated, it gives CASSLQKNIQYF.

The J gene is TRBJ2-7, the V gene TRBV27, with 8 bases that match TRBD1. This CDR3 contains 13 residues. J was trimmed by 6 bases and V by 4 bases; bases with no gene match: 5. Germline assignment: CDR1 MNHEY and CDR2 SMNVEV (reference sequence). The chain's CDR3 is CASSYGQGGEQYF. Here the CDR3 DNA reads TGTGCCAGCAGTTATGGACAGGGAGGCGAGCAGTACTTC.

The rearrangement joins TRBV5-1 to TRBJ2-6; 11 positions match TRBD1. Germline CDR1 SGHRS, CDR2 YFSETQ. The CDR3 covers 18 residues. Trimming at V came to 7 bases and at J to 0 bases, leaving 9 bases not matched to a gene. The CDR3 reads CASSVAGTGGSGANVLTF. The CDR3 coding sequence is TGCGCCAGCTCCGTGGCCGGGACAGGGGGCTCTGGGGCCAACGTCCTGACTTTC.